Included here is one T cell receptor beta chain sequence, with context. Random-hexamer reverse transcription was applied to about 0.5 to 1 ug RNA. Amplification of TCR beta CDR3 spanned 54 Vbeta and 13 Jbeta via immunoSEQ multiplex PCR. TCRdb ran MiXCR on the immunoSEQ multiplex PCR reads and lists one entry per CDR3 protein. This table has about 250,000 distinct CDR3 sequences, 80% to 95% appearing once. The sample comes from a study of CD8 T cells in Susac syndrome. This CDR3 region has 13 residues. Germline lookup yields CDR1 DFQATT and CDR2 SNEGSKA (reference sequence). Trimming left V 6 bases short and J 0 bases short, with 10 bases between. The TEMRA cells underwent FACS enrichment, while the CD8+ and CD4+ T cells underwent negative isolation.

Material: CD4+ T cells from PBMCs. This clonotype was sampled from a human donor with multiple sclerosis. The chain is built from TRBV20-1 and TRBJ2-3; D gene unclear. The CDR3: CSAPSPSTDTQYF. Here the CDR3 DNA reads TGCAGTGCCCCGTCCCCCAGCACAGATACGCAGTATTTT.